These 21 T cell receptor beta chains share one sample of origin, sequenced in a study of T cells in Graves' hyperthyroidism and ophthalmopathy. Using RNA transcripts as the source, TCR beta CDR3 regions were amplified. HTBI primers were the set used in a first-round RT-PCR of the TCR CDR3. TCRdb independently ran MiXCR on the multiplex PCR reads; one entry per CDR3 protein. This table has under 350,000 distinct CDR3 sequences, over 15% appearing once. The sample was blood. Receptor source: a woman aged 55-69 years with Graves' ophthalmopathy.

In its sample, this clonotype was seen many times. The CDR3 loop reads CASRKWGLAGGLPNTGELFF. For the CDR3, the DNA is TGTGCCAGCAGGAAATGGGGCCTAGCGGGAGGCCTCCCCAACACCGGGGAGCTGTTTTTT. This chain links TRBV28 with TRBJ2-2, with 11 nucleotides matching TRBD2. The CDR3 runs 20 residues. CDR1 is MDHEN and CDR2 is SYDVKM in the germline V gene. The V gene end was trimmed by 6 bases and the J gene end by 2 bases; junction bases not matched to a gene: 17.

This clonotype was recorded at least ten times. CDR3 bases: TGTGCCAGCAGTTTATCGTGGGGTTACGGTAATCAGCCCCAGCATTTT. Protein sequence: CASSLSWGYGNQPQHF. This sequence joins TRBV28 and TRBJ1-5; D uncertain. Trimming cost V 1 base and J 4 bases, with 14 bases left between them. The CDR3 consists of 16 residues. Germline CDR1 reads MDHEN; CDR2 reads SYDVKM.

Worth noting for this clonotype: A much larger clone differs by one base, so this may be a read error. The rearrangement uses TRBV27 and TRBJ2-3; TRBD1 might be the D (5 bases). With 2 bases removed from V and 6 bases from J, the gap between germline ends came to 12 bases. This CDR3 has 14 residues. The V gene's germline CDR1 is MNHEY and CDR2 SMNVEV (reference sequence). This chain's CDR3 is CASSLRIGDDTQYF. CDR3 bases: TGTGCCAGCAGTTTACGGATAGGGGATGATACGCAGTATTTT.

This clonotype was detected ten times or more. The V gene is TRBV7-2, the J gene TRBJ2-3; D not resolved. Germline CDR1 reads SGHTA; CDR2 reads FQGNSA. V was trimmed by 5 bases and J by 5 bases, leaving 14 bases between them. CDR3 size: 14 residues. CDR3 in amino acids: CASSSRIIGDTQYF. The CDR3 region has the DNA TGTGCCAGCAGCAGTCGAATTATTGGAGATACGCAGTATTTT.

The CDR3: CASSLKGYGYTF. In DNA, the CDR3 is TGTGCCAGCAGCCTCAAGGGATACGGCTACACCTTC. V gene TRBV3-1 combines with J gene TRBJ1-2; no clear D gene. The germline V and J ends were trimmed by 4 bases and 8 bases, with 11 bases remaining between them. The CDR3 runs 12 residues. Germline CDR1 reads LGHDT; CDR2 reads YNNKEL (reference sequence).

In this sample, this clonotype turned up many times. The chain joins TRBV7-2 to TRBJ2-7, with D uncertain. Trimming stripped 5 bases from V and 0 bases from J, with 5 bases between. Per the germline V gene, CDR1 is SGHTA and CDR2 is FQGNSA. The length of the CDR3 is 12 residues. DNA of the CDR3: TGTGCCAGCAGCCTCACCTCCTACGAGCAGTACTTC. As protein: CASSLTSYEQYF.

In the case of this clonotype: This could be a read error, since a much larger clone is one nucleotide away. The V gene is TRBV28, the J gene TRBJ2-3; the match to TRBD2 covers 7 bases. Germline CDR1 is MDHEN and CDR2 is SYDVKM. The CDR3 contains 15 residues. Trimming took 7 bases from V and 1 from J; bases not matched to a gene: 8. The CDR3 reads CASTPSGVGTDTQYF. CDR3 nucleotide sequence: TGTGCCAGCACCCCCAGCGGGGTAGGCACAGATACGCAGTATTTT.

A remark on this clonotype: The junction differs from germline at one of its ends, possibly a read error. The chain is built from TRBV27 and TRBJ1-2; a possible D gene is TRBD1 (5 bases). Per the germline V gene, CDR1 is MNHEY and CDR2 is SMNVEV (reference sequence). This CDR3 is 15 amino acids long. This CDR3 is CASSLSMQGRYDYTF. The CDR3 DNA reads as TGTGCCAGCAGTTTATCGATGCAGGGTCGGTATGACTACACCTTC.

This clonotype came up many times. The rearrangement links TRBV6-5 to TRBJ1-2; perhaps TRBD1 as D (5 bases). CDR1 is MNHEY and CDR2 is SVGAGI in the germline V gene. The CDR3 consists of 14 residues. V lost 0 bases and J lost 8, with 13 bases in between. The CDR3, as DNA: TGTGCCAGCAGTTACTCGGGAGGGGCTCGCGGCTACACCTTC. Residues: CASSYSGGARGYTF.

Many counts were recorded for this clonotype. The chain couples TRBV28 to TRBJ1-2; 7 bases fit TRBD1. Germline CDR1 reads MDHEN; CDR2 reads SYDVKM. The junction had 8 bases not matched to a gene; V was cut back by 4 bases and J by 6 bases. This CDR3 region has 14 residues. The CDR3 DNA reads TGTGCCAGCAGTTCGACGGACAGGCAGCATGGCTACACCTTC. Translating gives CASSSTDRQHGYTF.

This clonotype was detected many times. This chain's CDR3 is CASNRQGGQPQHF. The CDR3 nucleotides are TGTGCCAGCAACCGACAGGGCGGGCAGCCCCAGCATTTT. The chain is built from TRBV7-9 and TRBJ1-5, with TRBD1 matching 7 bases. The germline V gene has CDR1 SEHNR and CDR2 FQNEAQ (reference sequence). Trimming at V came to 7 bases and at J to 7 bases, leaving 7 bases not matched to a gene. The CDR3 length is 13 residues.

This chain uses TRBV12-3 or TRBV12-4 with TRBJ2-3; D gene ambiguous. V was pared by 3 bases and J by 3 bases, with 13 bases between. This CDR3 comprises 15 residues. DNA for the CDR3: TGTGCCAGCAGTTTGGGCGGTTGGGTGACAGATACGCAGTATTTT. It yields the protein CASSLGGWVTDTQYF.

J is TRBJ2-2 and V is TRBV5-4, with D possibly TRBD1 on 6 matching bases. The CDR3 extends over 13 amino acids. Per germline, CDR1 SGHNT and CDR2 YYREEE (reference sequence). Trimming removed 4 bases at V and 7 bases at J, with 11 bases between. The DNA of the CDR3 is TGTGCCAGCAGCCCGGGACAATTCGGGGAGCTGTTTTTT. Translated, it gives CASSPGQFGELFF.

This clonotype was observed many times. The chain employs TRBV5-1 and TRBJ2-1, with TRBD1 matching 8 bases. The CDR3 length is 14 residues. Germline assignment: CDR1 SGHRS and CDR2 YFSETQ. Unmatched junction bases numbered 4, after V lost 2 bases and J lost 6 bases. The CDR3 is CASSFGGQGNEQFF. CDR3 coding DNA: TGCGCCAGCAGCTTCGGCGGACAGGGCAATGAGCAGTTCTTC.

This clonotype has ten or more counts. The chain employs TRBV5-1 and TRBJ2-7; 8 bases fit TRBD2. The CDR3 is made up of 14 amino acids. CDR1 and CDR2 (germline): SGHRS, YFSETQ. The J segment lost 6 bases and the V segment lost 0 bases, leaving 5 bases of the junction unmatched. The CDR3 sequence: CASSLEGLGGEQYF. In DNA form, the CDR3 reads TGCGCCAGCAGCTTGGAGGGACTAGGTGGCGAGCAGTACTTC.

On this clonotype itself: An end of the junction does not agree with germline; a read error may underlie this. V is TRBV20-1 and J is TRBJ1-6; D not certain. CDR1 is DFQATT and CDR2 is SNEGSKA in the germline V gene (reference sequence). The length of the CDR3 is 13 residues. CDR3: CSALPDRDSHLHF. CDR3 bases: TGCAGTGCCCTACCGGACCGCGATTCACACCTCCACTTT.

This clonotype came up many times. This chain links TRBV7-2 with TRBJ2-5; weak D call: TRBD1 (5 bases). The germline V gene has CDR1 SGHTA and CDR2 FQGNSA. The CDR3 extends over 17 amino acids. Between the trimmed V and J ends, which lost 7 bases and 4 bases, there was a span of 25 bases. The CDR3, as DNA: TGTGCCAGCACCCCCGACCCGCGGAAGGGGTGGTTAGAGACCCAGTACTTC. It codes for CASTPDPRKGWLETQYF.

This chain joins TRBV7-6 and TRBJ2-5; the match to TRBD1 covers 8 bases. CDR3 length: 16 amino acids. V was clipped by 0 bases and J by 5 bases; unmatched bases: 8. Germline CDR1 SGHVS, CDR2 FNYEAQ. CDR3 residues: CASSLASAGGAETQYF. As DNA, the CDR3 is TGTGCCAGCAGCTTAGCCTCTGCAGGGGGCGCGGAGACCCAGTACTTC. The whole variable domain, filled in from reference TRBV7-6 and TRBJ2-5, reads GAGVSQSPRYKVTKRGQDVALRCDPISGHVSLYWYRQALGQGPEFLTYFNYEAQQDKSGLPNDRFSAERPEGSISTLTIQRTEQRDSAMYRCASSLASAGGAETQYFGPGTRLLVL.

The gene calls are TRBV6-1 and TRBJ1-1, with 7 bases fitting TRBD1. The CDR3 runs 15 residues. V trimming: 5 bases; J trimming: 6 bases; junction bases outside the gene matches: 12. Germline CDR1 is MNHNS and CDR2 is SASEGT. The CDR3 region is CASSRAGTVDAEAFF. CDR3 in DNA: TGTGCCAGCAGTAGGGCTGGGACAGTGGACGCTGAAGCTTTCTTT.

The sample holds many counts of this clonotype. The V call is TRBV3-1, the J call TRBJ2-1; D gene ambiguous. Trimming removed 0 bases from V and 6 bases from J, with 9 bases in between. The CDR3 is 14 amino acids. CDR1 and CDR2 from the germline V gene are LGHDT and YNNKEL (reference sequence). CDR3 amino acids: CASSQDRVGNEQFF. For the CDR3, the DNA is TGTGCCAGCAGCCAAGATCGGGTTGGCAATGAGCAGTTCTTC.

V and J are TRBV4-2 and TRBJ1-3; 7 bases are shared with TRBD1. This CDR3 contains 16 residues. Unmatched junction bases numbered 4, after V lost 2 bases and J lost 0 bases. CDR1 is LGHNA, CDR2 YNFKEQ, per germline. CDR3 region: CASSQSGQSSGNTIYF. CDR3 nucleotides: TGTGCCAGCAGCCAATCGGGACAGTCCTCTGGAAACACCATATATTTT.